One and the same sample provided the 25 T cell receptor beta chains below, sequenced in a study of T cells in Graves' hyperthyroidism and ophthalmopathy. Amplification yielded TCR beta CDR3 regions, with RNA transcripts as the source. First-round RT-PCR of the TCR CDR3 relied on the HTBI primer set. TCRdb redid the calling of the multiplex PCR reads with MiXCR, one entry per CDR3 protein. The table lists around 540,000 distinct CDR3 sequences, more than 15% of them singletons. Sequenced: blood. All receptors derive from a woman in her 30s with Graves' ophthalmopathy.

V usage is TRBV12-3 or TRBV12-4 and J usage is TRBJ2-7; D is unresolved. The length of the CDR3 is 13 residues. Trimming removed 6 bases at V and 6 bases at J, with 15 bases between. CDR3 sequence (DNA): TGTGCCAGCAGCCTAAACGACCTATTCGAGCAGTACTTC. It encodes CASSLNDLFEQYF.

This clonotype was detected only a few times. Relative to the germline gene, one junction end is altered; a read error may explain this. The V call is TRBV2, the J call TRBJ2-4; possible D gene TRBD2, 7 bases. This CDR3 is 15 amino acids long. The germline CDR1 and CDR2 sequences are SNHLY and FYNNEI. Written as DNA, the CDR3 is TGTGCCAGCAGCGAAGAAGGGGGACTAACAGACATTCAGTACTTC. Protein sequence: CASSEEGGLTDIQYF. Together with reference TRBV2 and TRBJ2-4, the CDR3 gives the full variable domain: EPEVTQTPSHQVTQMGQEVILRCVPISNHLYFYWYRQILGQKVEFLVSFYNNEISEKSEIFDDQFSVERPDGSNFTLKIRSTKLEDSAMYFCASSEEGGLTDIQYFGAGTRLSVL.

This clonotype came up a few times. V and J are TRBV9 and TRBJ1-1; possible D gene TRBD1, 5 bases. V was pared by 3 bases and J by 4 bases, with 16 bases between. This CDR3 contains 15 residues. CDR1 is SGDLS, CDR2 YYNGEE, per germline. CDR3 region: CASSGEMAGLTEAFF. CDR3 DNA: TGTGCCAGCAGCGGCGAAATGGCAGGGCTCACTGAAGCTTTCTTT.

The chain is built from TRBV7-2 and TRBJ2-4; unclear D gene. V was shortened by 5 bases and J by 0 bases, with 11 bases between the two germline ends. CDR3 length equals 15 residues. Germline CDR1 reads SGHTA; CDR2 reads FQGNSA. The CDR3 spells CASSPRILAKNIQYF. The CDR3 DNA is TGTGCCAGCAGCCCCCGGATTCTAGCCAAAAACATTCAGTACTTC.

There are a few counts of this clonotype. V gene TRBV28 combines with J gene TRBJ2-2; 8 bases map to TRBD2. The CDR3 runs 18 residues. Per germline, CDR1 MDHEN and CDR2 SYDVKM. With 3 bases clipped from V and 2 bases from J, the junction kept 11 bases outside the gene matches. DNA of the CDR3: TGTGCCAGCAGTTTGAGAGAACGCGGGGGGCGCAACACCGGGGAGCTGTTTTTT. It encodes CASSLRERGGRNTGELFF.

Many counts were recorded for this clonotype. The chain couples TRBV7-3 to TRBJ2-3; the D is unclear. Germline loops: CDR1 SGHTA, CDR2 FQGTGA. Trimming cost V 5 bases and J 5 bases, with 14 bases left between them. The CDR3 is 14 amino acids. The CDR3 region has the DNA TGTGCCAGCAGCCACCTTAACCCGGGAGATACGCAGTATTTT. It is translated as CASSHLNPGDTQYF.

This clonotype was seen a few times. This chain uses TRBV15 with TRBJ2-3; D not resolved. Trimming left V 5 bases short and J 1 base short, with 13 bases between. This CDR3 is 15 amino acids long. Germline CDR1 is LNHNV and CDR2 is YYDKDF (reference sequence). As DNA, the CDR3 is TGTGCCACCAGCCGCGGAGCTTCGGGCACAGATACGCAGTATTTT. This encodes CATSRGASGTDTQYF.

The chain couples TRBV7-2 to TRBJ2-7; maybe TRBD1 (6 bases). CDR3 length: 13 amino acids. Germline CDR1 SGHTA, CDR2 FQGNSA. Trimming cost V 2 bases and J 6 bases, with 11 bases left between them. The CDR3 loop reads CASSLWEQGEQYF. The CDR3, as DNA: TGTGCCAGCAGCTTATGGGAACAGGGCGAGCAGTACTTC.

The CDR3 bases are TGTGCCAGCAAGCCGGGACTAGCGGGAGATGAGCAGTTCTTC. It yields the protein CASKPGLAGDEQFF. V is TRBV6-1 and J is TRBJ2-1, with TRBD2 matching over 14 bases. CDR3 length equals 14 residues. Germline CDR1 MNHNS, CDR2 SASEGT. Germline trimming cut 7 bases from V and 8 bases from J; bases unmatched to any gene: 4.

The chain has TRBV18 and TRBJ2-6, with 7 bases identical to TRBD1. Germline assignment: CDR1 KGHSH and CDR2 LQKENI. This CDR3 is 19 amino acids long. J lost 2 bases, V lost 1 base, and 11 bases had no gene match. As DNA, the CDR3 is TGTGCCAGCTCACCACGCGCCTACGACAGGGTGGCTGGGGCCAACGTCCTGACTTTC. It specifies CASSPRAYDRVAGANVLTF. Full variable domain (rest looked up from reference TRBV18 and TRBJ2-6): NAGVMQNPRHLVRRRGQEARLRCSPMKGHSHVYWYRQLPEEGLKFMVYLQKENIIDESGMPKERFSAEFPKEGPSILRIQQVVRGDSAAYFCASSPRAYDRVAGANVLTFGAGSRLTVL.

This clonotype was picked up a small number of times. This chain connects TRBV27 to TRBJ2-3, with 11 bases identical to TRBD2. Germline CDR1 and CDR2: MNHEY and SMNVEV (reference sequence). The CDR3 runs to 17 residues. V was pared by 2 bases and J by 4 bases, with 8 bases of the junction left unmatched. CDR3: CASSLLGLAVGADTQYF. The CDR3 nucleotides read TGTGCCAGCAGTTTACTGGGACTAGCGGTCGGCGCAGATACGCAGTATTTT.

This clonotype has a single count. With a much larger clone just one base away, this may be a read error. This rearrangement joins TRBV2 to TRBJ1-4; D is unclear. This CDR3 has 15 residues. The germline CDR1 and CDR2 sequences are SNHLY and FYNNEI. Deletions cut 9 bases from V and 0 bases from J, with 14 bases between. The CDR3 region is CASGREKPTNEKLFF. In DNA, the CDR3 is TGTGCCAGTGGTAGGGAAAAACCAACTAATGAAAAACTGTTTTTT.

This clonotype appeared a few times. This chain uses TRBV4-3 with TRBJ2-3; D may be TRBD2 (6 bases). Trimming took 1 base from V and 7 from J, leaving 24 bases between them. Looked up from germline, CDR1 is LGHNA and CDR2 is YSLEER. The CDR3 consists of 18 residues. The CDR3 coding sequence is TGCGCCAGCAGCCAAGCCCTTCTACTGCCAGAAGGAGGGAATACGCAGTATTTT. Protein: CASSQALLLPEGGNTQYF.

This clonotype was counted at least ten times. The V and J genes are TRBV7-3 and TRBJ2-5, with 9 bases matching TRBD2. Germline V gene lookup returns CDR1 SGHTA and CDR2 FQGTGA. This CDR3 comprises 16 residues. J was trimmed by 7 bases and V by 5 bases; bases with no gene match: 14. The CDR3 nucleotides read TGTGCCAGCAGCCCAGGTCTAGCGGGGCCGTCGGGGACCCAGTACTTC. This sequence encodes CASSPGLAGPSGTQYF.

The CDR3 sequence is CASRGGRVAYNEQFF. In nucleotides, the CDR3 is TGTGCCAGTAGGGGCGGGAGAGTTGCGTACAATGAGCAGTTCTTC. The J gene is TRBJ2-1, the V gene TRBV19; TRBD2 matches at 7 bases. Germline V gives CDR1 LNHDA, CDR2 SQIVND (reference sequence). There are 15 residues in the CDR3. V was clipped by 6 bases and J by 4 bases; unmatched bases: 9.

This clonotype was seen many times. The DNA for the CDR3 is TGTGCCAGCAGCCCGAGGGACAGTGAAAAACTGTTTTTT. Its translation is CASSPRDSEKLFF. The chain links TRBV7-9 to TRBJ1-4, with TRBD1 matching over 7 bases. This CDR3 has 13 amino acids. Unmatched junction bases numbered 4, after V lost 5 bases and J lost 7 bases. Per germline, CDR1 SEHNR and CDR2 FQNEAQ (reference sequence). The variable domain in full, with the rest retrieved from reference TRBV7-9 and TRBJ1-4, is DTGVSQNPRHKITKRGQNVTFRCDPISEHNRLYWYRQTLGQGPEFLTYFQNEAQLEKSRLLSDRFSAERPKGSFSTLEIQRTEQGDSAMYLCASSPRDSEKLFFGSGTQLSVL.

Ten or more counts support this clonotype. The chain uses TRBV19 and TRBJ1-1; unclear D gene. This CDR3 spans 11 amino acids. CDR1 and CDR2 from the germline V gene are LNHDA and SQIVND (reference sequence). V dropped 9 bases and J dropped 1 base, with 6 bases sitting between them. CDR3: CASYRNTEAFF. CDR3 in DNA: TGTGCCAGCTACAGGAACACTGAAGCTTTCTTT.

This clonotype was detected ten times or more. This sequence joins TRBV5-5 and TRBJ2-7; 9 nucleotides match TRBD2. This CDR3 is built from 15 residues. With 4 bases clipped from V and 0 bases from J, the junction kept 5 bases outside the gene matches. The germline V gene encodes CDR1 SGHKS and CDR2 YYEKEE (reference sequence). CDR3 nucleotide sequence: TGTGCCAGCAGCCAACTACTAGCGGGCTCCTACGAGCAGTACTTC. Amino acid sequence: CASSQLLAGSYEQYF.

At least ten counts were recorded for this clonotype. This chain joins TRBV28 and TRBJ1-1; D unresolved. The length of the CDR3 is 15 residues. V lost 6 bases and J lost 1, with 15 bases in between. Germline V gene sequence: CDR1 MDHEN, CDR2 SYDVKM. The CDR3 is CASRRWEGSNTEAFF. In DNA form, the CDR3 reads TGTGCCAGCAGAAGATGGGAGGGATCGAACACTGAAGCTTTCTTT.

The CDR3 loop is CASSQDPAGGNYEQYF. CDR3 coding DNA: TGCGCCAGCAGCCAAGATCCGGCGGGAGGGAATTACGAGCAGTACTTC. The rearrangement uses TRBV4-3 and TRBJ2-7; 9 bases line up with TRBD2. Germline V CDR1 and CDR2: LGHNA, YSLEER. The CDR3 extends over 16 amino acids. With V trimmed by 0 bases and J by 4 bases, 7 bases remained unmatched.

This clonotype was detected only a few times. The chain joins TRBV5-1 to TRBJ1-3; D remains unclear. V was clipped by 4 bases and J by 2 bases, with 13 bases between them. Germline assignment: CDR1 SGHRS and CDR2 YFSETQ. CDR3 length: 15 amino acids. CDR3: CASSPDGDPGNTIYF. CDR3 bases: TGCGCCAGCAGCCCGGACGGAGATCCTGGAAACACCATATATTTT.

The chain carries TRBV29-1 and TRBJ2-5, with D perhaps matching TRBD2 (6 bases). The CDR3 spans 14 residues. The V end was cut by 6 bases, the J end by 0 bases, with 14 bases between. Per the germline V gene, CDR1 is SQVTM and CDR2 is ANQGSEA. CDR3 region: CSVQGTGDQETQYF. CDR3 DNA sequence: TGCAGCGTGCAAGGAACGGGAGACCAAGAGACCCAGTACTTC.

This clonotype came up many times. V is TRBV30 and J is TRBJ1-1; 7 nucleotides agree with TRBD1. J was trimmed by 5 bases and V by 2 bases; bases with no gene match: 5. Germline CDR1 and CDR2: GTSNPN and SVGIG (reference sequence). The CDR3 runs to 13 residues. CDR3 sequence (DNA): TGTGCCTGGAGTACAGGGGAAGGTACTGAAGCTTTCTTT. It codes for CAWSTGEGTEAFF.

This sequence joins TRBV18 and TRBJ2-3, with TRBD2 matching over 9 bases. V shed 3 bases, J shed 2 bases, and the junction held 15 bases outside the gene matches. The CDR3 extends over 19 amino acids. Per the germline V gene, CDR1 is KGHSH and CDR2 is LQKENI. CDR3 in amino acids: CASSPYGGGSGRLTDTQYF. CDR3 nucleotides: TGTGCCAGCTCACCCTACGGGGGTGGTAGCGGGAGACTCACAGATACGCAGTATTTT.

The chain is built from TRBV24-1 and TRBJ2-2; TRBD1 agrees at 8 bases. The ends lost 4 bases at V and 6 bases at J; junction bases unmatched: 9. The CDR3 extends over 16 amino acids. Per germline, CDR1 KGHDR and CDR2 SFDVKD. CDR3 sequence (DNA): TGTGCCACCAGTGACTTCAGTACAGGGGGATCCGGGGAGCTGTTTTTT. Translation: CATSDFSTGGSGELFF.